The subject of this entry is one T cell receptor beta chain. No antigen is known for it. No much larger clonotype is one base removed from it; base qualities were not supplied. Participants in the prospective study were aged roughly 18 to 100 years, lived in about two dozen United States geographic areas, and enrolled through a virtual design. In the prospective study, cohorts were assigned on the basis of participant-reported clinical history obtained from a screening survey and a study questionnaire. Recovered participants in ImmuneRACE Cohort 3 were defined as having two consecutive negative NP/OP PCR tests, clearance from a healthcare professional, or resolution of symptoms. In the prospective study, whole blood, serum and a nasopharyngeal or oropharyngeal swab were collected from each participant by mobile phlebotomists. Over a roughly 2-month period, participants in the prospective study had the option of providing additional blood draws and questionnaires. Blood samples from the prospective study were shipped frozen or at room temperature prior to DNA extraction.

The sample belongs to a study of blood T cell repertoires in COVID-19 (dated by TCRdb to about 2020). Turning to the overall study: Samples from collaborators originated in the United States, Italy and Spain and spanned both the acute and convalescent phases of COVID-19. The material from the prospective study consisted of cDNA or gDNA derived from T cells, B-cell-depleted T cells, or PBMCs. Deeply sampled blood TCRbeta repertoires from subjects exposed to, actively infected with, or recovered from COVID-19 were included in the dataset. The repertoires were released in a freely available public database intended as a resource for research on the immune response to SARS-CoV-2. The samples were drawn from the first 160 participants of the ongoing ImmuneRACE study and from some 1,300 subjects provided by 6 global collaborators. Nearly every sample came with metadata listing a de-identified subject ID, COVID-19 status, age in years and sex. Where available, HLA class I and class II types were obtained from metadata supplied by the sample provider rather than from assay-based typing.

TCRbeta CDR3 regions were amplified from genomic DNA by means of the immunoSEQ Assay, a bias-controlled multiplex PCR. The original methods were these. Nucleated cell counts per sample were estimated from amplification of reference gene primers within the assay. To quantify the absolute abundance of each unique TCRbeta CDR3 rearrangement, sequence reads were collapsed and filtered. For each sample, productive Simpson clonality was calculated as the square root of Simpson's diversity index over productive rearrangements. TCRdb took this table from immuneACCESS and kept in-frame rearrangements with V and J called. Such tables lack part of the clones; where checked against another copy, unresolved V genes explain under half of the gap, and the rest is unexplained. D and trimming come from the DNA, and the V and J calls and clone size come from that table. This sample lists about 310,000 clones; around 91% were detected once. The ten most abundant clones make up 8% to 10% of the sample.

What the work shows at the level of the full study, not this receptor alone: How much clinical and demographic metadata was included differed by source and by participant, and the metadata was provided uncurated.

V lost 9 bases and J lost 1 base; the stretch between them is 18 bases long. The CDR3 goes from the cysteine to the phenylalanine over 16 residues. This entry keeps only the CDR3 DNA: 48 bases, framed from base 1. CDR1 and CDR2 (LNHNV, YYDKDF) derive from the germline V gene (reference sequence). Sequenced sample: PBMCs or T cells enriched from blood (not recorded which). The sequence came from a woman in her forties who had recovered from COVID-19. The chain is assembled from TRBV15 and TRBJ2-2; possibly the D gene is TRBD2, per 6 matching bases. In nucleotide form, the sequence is TGTGCCACACTCGCGTGGCGGGGTGAGAACACCGGGGAGCTGTTTTTT. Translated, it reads CATLAWRGENTGELFF.